The subject of this entry is one T cell receptor beta chain. Its target is not known. The data were taken from a study of T cells in localized non-small cell lung cancer. Whole-study findings and limits: Uninvolved adjacent lung had the highest recorded T cell clonality, with tumor below it. The tumor had only one region sequenced, so heterogeneity remains possible.

Produced via immunoSEQ multiplex PCR; TCRdb's table is partial and in-frame only. Here the sample spans about 59,000 clones, approximately 90% being singletons. The germline CDR1 and CDR2 sequences are MNHEY and SVGAGI. V lost 0 bases and J 4 bases, leaving 10 bases between the germline ends. The CDR3 is 15 residues long. This chain links TRBV6-5 with TRBJ2-1; D is perhaps TRBD2 (6 bases). Specimen: peripheral blood, collected before any cancer treatment. This sequence was found in a man between 35 and 75 years old with stage I lung adenocarcinoma. The CDR3 DNA reads TGTGCCAGCAGTTACTCCCGGGAGAGGTACAATGAGCAGTTCTTC. This gives the protein CASSYSRERYNEQFF.